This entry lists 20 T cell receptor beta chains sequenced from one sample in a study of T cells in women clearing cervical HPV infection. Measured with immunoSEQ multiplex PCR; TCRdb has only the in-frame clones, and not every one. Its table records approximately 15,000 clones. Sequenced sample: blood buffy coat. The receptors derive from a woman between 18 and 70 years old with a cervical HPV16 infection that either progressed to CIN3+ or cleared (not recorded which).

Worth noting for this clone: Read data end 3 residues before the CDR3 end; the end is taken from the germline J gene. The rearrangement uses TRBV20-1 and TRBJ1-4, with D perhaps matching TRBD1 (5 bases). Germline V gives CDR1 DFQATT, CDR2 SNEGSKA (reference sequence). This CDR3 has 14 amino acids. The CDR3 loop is CSARDRRGDKPLFF. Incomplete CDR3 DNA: TGCAGTGCTAGAGATCGAAGAGGGGATAAACCA.

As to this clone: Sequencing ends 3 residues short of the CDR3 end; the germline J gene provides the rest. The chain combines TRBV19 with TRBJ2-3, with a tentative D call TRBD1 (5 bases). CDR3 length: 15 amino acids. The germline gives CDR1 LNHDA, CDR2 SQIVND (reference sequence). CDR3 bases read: TGTGCCAGTAGTTTATTGGCAGGGAAGAATCAGCCG. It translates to CASSLLAGKNQP. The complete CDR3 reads CASSLLAGKNQPQYF.

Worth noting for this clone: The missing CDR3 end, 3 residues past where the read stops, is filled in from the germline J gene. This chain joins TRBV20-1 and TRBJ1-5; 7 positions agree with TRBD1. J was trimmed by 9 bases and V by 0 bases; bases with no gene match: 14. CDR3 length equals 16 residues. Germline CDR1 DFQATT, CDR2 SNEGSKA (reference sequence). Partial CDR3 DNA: TGCAGTGCTAGAGAACGGACAGGTAGAGTTCATTTGCCC. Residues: CSARERTGRVHLP. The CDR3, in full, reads CSARERTGRVHLPQHF.

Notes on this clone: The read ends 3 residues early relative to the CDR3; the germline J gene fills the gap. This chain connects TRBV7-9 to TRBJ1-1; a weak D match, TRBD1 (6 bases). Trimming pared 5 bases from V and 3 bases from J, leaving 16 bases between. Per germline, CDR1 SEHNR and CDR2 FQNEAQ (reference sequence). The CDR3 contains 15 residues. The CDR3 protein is CASSLGRQADTEAFF. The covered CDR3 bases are TGTGCCAGCAGCCTGGGGAGACAGGCGGACACTGAA.

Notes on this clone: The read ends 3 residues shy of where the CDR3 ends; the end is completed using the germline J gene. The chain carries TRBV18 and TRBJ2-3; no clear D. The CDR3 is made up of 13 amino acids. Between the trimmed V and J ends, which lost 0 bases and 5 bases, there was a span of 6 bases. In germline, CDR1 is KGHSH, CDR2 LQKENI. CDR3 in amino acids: CASSPPSVDTQYF. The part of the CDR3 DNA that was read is TGTGCCAGCTCACCACCGTCGGTAGATACG.

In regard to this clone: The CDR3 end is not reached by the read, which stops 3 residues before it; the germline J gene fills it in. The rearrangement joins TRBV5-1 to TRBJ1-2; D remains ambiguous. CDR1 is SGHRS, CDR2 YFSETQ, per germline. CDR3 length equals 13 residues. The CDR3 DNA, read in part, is TGCGCCAGCAGTTCCTATACCGACAATGAG. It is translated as CASSSYTDNE. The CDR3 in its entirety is CASSSYTDNEYTF.

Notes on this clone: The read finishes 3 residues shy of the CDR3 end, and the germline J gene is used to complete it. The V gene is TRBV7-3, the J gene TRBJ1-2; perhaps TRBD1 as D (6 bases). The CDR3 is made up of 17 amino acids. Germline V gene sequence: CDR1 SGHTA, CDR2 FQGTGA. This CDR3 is CASSSTGSGGGTDTYTF. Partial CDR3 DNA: TGTGCCAGCAGCTCGACAGGTAGCGGGGGAGGCACAGATACC. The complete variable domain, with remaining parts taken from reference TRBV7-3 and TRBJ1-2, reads GAGVSQTPSNKVTEKGKYVELRCDPISGHTALYWYRQSLGQGPEFLIYFQGTGAADDSGLPNDRFFAVRPEGSVSTLKIQRTERGDSAVYLCASSSTGSGGGTDTYTFGSGTRLTVV.

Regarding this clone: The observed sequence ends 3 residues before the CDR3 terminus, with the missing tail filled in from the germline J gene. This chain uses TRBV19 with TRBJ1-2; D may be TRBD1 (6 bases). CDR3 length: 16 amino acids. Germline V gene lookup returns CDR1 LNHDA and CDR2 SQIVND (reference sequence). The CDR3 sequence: CASMSEAGAYYNDYTF. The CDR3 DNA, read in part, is TGTGCCAGTATGTCGGAAGCGGGGGCCTATTACAATGAC.

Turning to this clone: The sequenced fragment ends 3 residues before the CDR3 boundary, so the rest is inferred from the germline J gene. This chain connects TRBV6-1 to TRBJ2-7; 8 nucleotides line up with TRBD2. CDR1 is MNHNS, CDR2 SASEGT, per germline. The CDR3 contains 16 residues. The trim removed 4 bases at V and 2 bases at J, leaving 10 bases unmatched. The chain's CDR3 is CASSGGIAGPPYEQYF. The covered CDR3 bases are TGTGCCAGCAGTGGTGGGATAGCGGGGCCACCCTACGAG.

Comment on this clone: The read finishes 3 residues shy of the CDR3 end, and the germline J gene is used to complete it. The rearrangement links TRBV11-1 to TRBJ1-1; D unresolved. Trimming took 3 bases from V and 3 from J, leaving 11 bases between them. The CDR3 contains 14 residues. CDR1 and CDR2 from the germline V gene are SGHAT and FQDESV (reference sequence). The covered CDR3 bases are TGTGCCAGCAGCTTTATCCTCGGGGACACTGAA. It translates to CASSFILGDTE. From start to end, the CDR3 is CASSFILGDTEAFF.

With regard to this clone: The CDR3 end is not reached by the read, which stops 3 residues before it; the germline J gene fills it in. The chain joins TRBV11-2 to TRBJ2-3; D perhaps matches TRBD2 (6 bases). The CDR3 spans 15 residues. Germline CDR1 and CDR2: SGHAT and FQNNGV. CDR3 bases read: TGTGCCAGCAGCTTAGAGGGGGGACGGGGCGAGACG. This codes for CASSLEGGRGET. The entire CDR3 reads CASSLEGGRGETQYF. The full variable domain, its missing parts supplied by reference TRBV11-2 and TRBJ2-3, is EAGVAQSPRYKIIEKRQSVAFWCNPISGHATLYWYQQILGQGPKLLIQFQNNGVVDDSQLPKDRFSAERLKGVDSTLKIQPAKLEDSAVYLCASSLEGGRGETQYFGPGTRLTVL.

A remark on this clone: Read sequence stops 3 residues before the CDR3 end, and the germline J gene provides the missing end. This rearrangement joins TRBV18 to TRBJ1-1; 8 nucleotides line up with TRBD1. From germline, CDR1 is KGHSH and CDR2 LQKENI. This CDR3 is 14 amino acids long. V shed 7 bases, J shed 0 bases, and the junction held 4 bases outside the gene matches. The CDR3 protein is CASFRTGMNTEAFF. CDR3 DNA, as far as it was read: TGTGCCAGCTTCCGGACAGGGATGAACACTGAA.

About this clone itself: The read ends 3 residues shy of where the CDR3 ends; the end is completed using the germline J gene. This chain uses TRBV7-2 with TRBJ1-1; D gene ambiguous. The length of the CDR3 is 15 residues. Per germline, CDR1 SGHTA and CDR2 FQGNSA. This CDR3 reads CASSLGRTSGETAFF. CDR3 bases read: TGTGCCAGCAGCTTAGGCCGGACTAGCGGGGAGACA.

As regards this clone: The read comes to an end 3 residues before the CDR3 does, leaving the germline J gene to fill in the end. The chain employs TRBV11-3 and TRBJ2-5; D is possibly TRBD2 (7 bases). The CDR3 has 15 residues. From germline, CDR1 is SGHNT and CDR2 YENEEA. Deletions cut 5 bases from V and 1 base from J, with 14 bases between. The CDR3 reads CASSPGGGFQETQYF. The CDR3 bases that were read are TGTGCCAGCAGCCCTGGGGGGGGCTTCCAAGAGACC.

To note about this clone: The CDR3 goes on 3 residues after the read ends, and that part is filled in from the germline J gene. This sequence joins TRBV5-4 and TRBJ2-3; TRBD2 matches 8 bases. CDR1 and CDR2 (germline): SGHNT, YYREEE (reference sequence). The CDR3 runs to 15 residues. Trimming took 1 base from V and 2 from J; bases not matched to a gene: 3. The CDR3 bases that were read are TGTGCCAGCAGCTTGTCACTAGCGGACACAGATACG. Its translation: CASSLSLADTDT. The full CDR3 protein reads CASSLSLADTDTQYF.

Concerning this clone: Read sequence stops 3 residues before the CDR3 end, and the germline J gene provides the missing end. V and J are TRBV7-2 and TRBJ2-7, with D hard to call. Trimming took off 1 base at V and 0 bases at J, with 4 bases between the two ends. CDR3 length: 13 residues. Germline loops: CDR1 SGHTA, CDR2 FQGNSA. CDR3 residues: CASSLDSSYEQYF. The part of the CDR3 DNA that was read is TGTGCCAGCAGCTTAGACAGCTCCTACGAG. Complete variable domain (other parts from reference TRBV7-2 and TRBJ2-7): GAGVSQSPSNKVTEKGKDVELRCDPISGHTALYWYRQSLGQGLEFLIYFQGNSAPDKSGLPSDRFSAERTGGSVSTLTIQRTQQEDSAVYLCASSLDSSYEQYFGPGTRLTVT.

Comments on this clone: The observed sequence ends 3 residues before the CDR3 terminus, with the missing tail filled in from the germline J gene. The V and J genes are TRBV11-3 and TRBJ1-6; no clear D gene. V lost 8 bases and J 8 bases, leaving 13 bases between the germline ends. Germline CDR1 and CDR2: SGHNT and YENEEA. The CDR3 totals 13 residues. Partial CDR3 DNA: TGTGCCAGCGGAACCCAGGCTGATTCACCC. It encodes CASGTQADSP. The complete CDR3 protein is CASGTQADSPLHF.

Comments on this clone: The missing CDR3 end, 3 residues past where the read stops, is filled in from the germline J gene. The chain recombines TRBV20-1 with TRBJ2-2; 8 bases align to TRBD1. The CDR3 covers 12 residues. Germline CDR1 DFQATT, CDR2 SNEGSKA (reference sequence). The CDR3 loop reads CSAQGQGEKLFF. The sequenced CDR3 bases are TGCAGTGCTCAAGGACAGGGAGAAAAG.

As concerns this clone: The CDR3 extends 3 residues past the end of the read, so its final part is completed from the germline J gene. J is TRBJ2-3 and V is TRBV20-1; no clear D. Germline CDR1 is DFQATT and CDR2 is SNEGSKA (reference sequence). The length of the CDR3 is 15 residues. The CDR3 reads CSARRRSKGNQPQYF. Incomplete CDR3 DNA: TGCAGTGCTAGACGACGTTCTAAGGGCAATCAGCCG.

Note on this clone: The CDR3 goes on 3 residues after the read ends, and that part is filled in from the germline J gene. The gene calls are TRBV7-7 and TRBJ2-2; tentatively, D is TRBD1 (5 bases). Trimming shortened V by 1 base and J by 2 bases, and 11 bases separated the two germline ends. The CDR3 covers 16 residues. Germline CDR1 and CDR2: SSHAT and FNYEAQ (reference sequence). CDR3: CASSLESQGNTGELFF. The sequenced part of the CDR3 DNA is TGTGCCAGCAGCTTAGAGTCCCAGGGAAACACCGGGGAG.